The 24 T cell receptor beta chains below were found in one sample sequenced in a study of T cell repertoires in cytomegalovirus infection. TCRdb passed the reads through MiXCR, listing each CDR3 protein once. The table lists roughly 990,000 distinct CDR3 sequences, 30% to 40% of them singletons. For these TCRs, the target antigens are not known. Material: cultured CD8+ T cells from PBMCs, obtained from culture after CMV antigen stimulation. All receptors come from a human donor in good health (CMV status not recorded). Some clones in this sample may be carry-over from other donors' samples.

Many counts were recorded for this clonotype. The V and J genes are TRBV7-8 and TRBJ1-2; TRBD1 might be the D (5 bases). CDR1 and CDR2 from the germline V gene are SGHVS and FQNEAQ. The CDR3 totals 13 residues. V lost 9 bases and J 5 bases, leaving 16 bases between the germline ends. CDR3 protein: CASQGRKGYGYTF. CDR3 coding DNA: TGTGCCAGTCAGGGACGGAAGGGTTATGGCTACACCTTC.

This clonotype was picked up a small number of times. The chain is built from TRBV5-5 and TRBJ2-2; D might be TRBD1 or TRBD2, each matching 5 bases. CDR3 length: 15 amino acids. CDR1 SGHKS and CDR2 YYEKEE come from the germline V gene (reference sequence). Trimming left V 0 bases short and J 4 bases short, with 10 bases between. CDR3: CASSLGGMGTGELFF. CDR3 nucleotides: TGTGCCAGCAGCTTGGGGGGGATGGGCACCGGGGAGCTGTTTTTT.

In its sample, this clonotype was seen a few times. The gene calls are TRBV29-1 and TRBJ1-2, with TRBD1 as a possible D gene (5 bases). Germline V gene data show CDR1 as SQVTM and CDR2 as ANQGSEA. V was cut by 2 bases and J by 0 bases, with 13 bases left in between. This CDR3 has 15 amino acids. CDR3 nucleotides: TGCAGCGTTGAACATCAGGGACCCTCTAACTATGGCTACACCTTC. Translation: CSVEHQGPSNYGYTF.

The V call is TRBV28, the J call TRBJ2-3; D gene uncertain. Germline V gene data show CDR1 as MDHEN and CDR2 as SYDVKM. The ends were cut back, 6 bases at V and 6 bases at J, with 10 bases in the middle. This CDR3 is built from 12 residues. CDR3 amino acids: CASSKDRDTQYF. The DNA for the CDR3 is TGTGCCAGCAGCAAGGACCGGGATACGCAGTATTTT.

The chain employs TRBV2 and TRBJ1-1, with TRBD1 as a possible D gene (6 bases). V lost 7 bases and J 7 bases, leaving 13 bases between the germline ends. The CDR3 covers 12 residues. The germline V gene encodes CDR1 SNHLY and CDR2 FYNNEI. The CDR3 bases are TGTGCCAGCAAAGACAGGTATATTGAAGCTTTCTTT. Its translation is CASKDRYIEAFF.

V is TRBV27 and J is TRBJ2-3; the D is unclear. This CDR3 spans 16 amino acids. CDR1 MNHEY and CDR2 SMNVEV come from the germline V gene (reference sequence). V lost 3 bases, J lost 0 bases, and 13 bases lay in between. CDR3 in DNA: TGTGCCAGCAGTTTGACTCAGGATGGGAGCACAGATACGCAGTATTTT. This translates into CASSLTQDGSTDTQYF.

This clonotype was detected a few times. The chain couples TRBV7-8 to TRBJ2-1, with D perhaps TRBD1 (5 bases). Germline assignment: CDR1 SGHVS and CDR2 FQNEAQ. The CDR3 runs to 12 residues. The V end was cut by 4 bases, the J end by 5 bases, with 6 bases between. The CDR3 region has the DNA TGTGCCAGCAGCTCCAGGGACAATGAGCAGTTCTTC. Amino acid sequence: CASSSRDNEQFF.

The chain uses TRBV7-6 and TRBJ2-1, with TRBD2 matching over 12 bases. With V trimmed by 4 bases and J by 5 bases, 6 bases remained unmatched. CDR3 size: 16 residues. Looked up from germline, CDR1 is SGHVS and CDR2 is FNYEAQ. CDR3 protein: CASSSPSGGADNEQFF. CDR3 bases: TGTGCCAGCAGCTCCCCTAGCGGGGGGGCAGACAATGAGCAGTTCTTC.

The chain recombines TRBV18 with TRBJ1-4; D is ambiguous. The V end lost 2 bases, the J end lost 3 bases, and 16 bases lay between the germline ends. The CDR3 has 17 amino acids. Per germline, CDR1 KGHSH and CDR2 LQKENI. The CDR3 spells CASSPGAAAEANEKLFF. CDR3 nucleotides: TGTGCCAGCTCACCAGGCGCAGCCGCAGAAGCTAATGAAAAACTGTTTTTT.

Comments on this clonotype: A single base separates this from a much larger clone, so it may be a read error. The chain employs TRBV12-3 or TRBV12-4 and TRBJ1-5; possible D gene TRBD1, 5 bases. The CDR3 contains 15 residues. The CDR3, as DNA: TGTGCCAACAGTGGCCCGGGGGTAGGCAATCAGCCCCAGCATTTT. Residues: CANSGPGVGNQPQHF.

The genes are TRBV9 and TRBJ2-7; 7 positions agree with TRBD2. Unmatched junction bases numbered 6, after V lost 4 bases and J lost 2 bases. The CDR3 covers 14 residues. Germline V gene sequence: CDR1 SGDLS, CDR2 YYNGEE. CDR3 in amino acids: CASSSGLDPYEQYV. The CDR3 nucleotides are TGTGCCAGCAGCTCCGGACTAGACCCCTACGAGCAGTACGTC.

This clonotype has only a few counts. This chain links TRBV4-3 with TRBJ1-2; no clear D. V was shortened by 1 base and J by 2 bases, with 14 bases between the two germline ends. The germline V gene encodes CDR1 LGHNA and CDR2 YSLEER. This CDR3 comprises 16 residues. The CDR3 coding sequence is TGCGCCAGCAGCCAAGGCGGTTTGGACGGAAACTATGGCTACACCTTC. Translating it yields CASSQGGLDGNYGYTF.

As regards this clonotype: A read error may be the cause here, since a much bigger clone is one base away. This CDR3 is CASSAIPTLTSTDTQYF. Here the CDR3 DNA reads TGTGCCAGCAGTGCTATCCCAACCCTAACTAGCACAGATACGCAGTATTTT. The V gene is TRBV7-8, the J gene TRBJ2-3; D is unresolved. Germline CDR1 is SGHVS and CDR2 is FQNEAQ. CDR3 length equals 17 residues. The V end lost 6 bases, the J end lost 0 bases, and 19 bases lay between the germline ends.

This clonotype has just one count. The chain employs TRBV10-3 and TRBJ1-1; a weak D match, TRBD1 (6 bases). V was shortened by 2 bases and J by 5 bases, with 9 bases between the two germline ends. CDR3 size: 13 residues. CDR1 and CDR2 (germline): ENHRY, SYGVKD. CDR3 sequence reads: CAISEVGGTEAFF. The DNA of the CDR3 is TGTGCCATCAGTGAGGTAGGGGGGACTGAAGCTTTCTTT.

The chain combines TRBV28 with TRBJ2-3; 9 positions agree with TRBD2. This CDR3 has 16 amino acids. Germline V gene data show CDR1 as MDHEN and CDR2 as SYDVKM. J lost 5 bases, V lost 0 bases, and 6 bases had no gene match. The CDR3 sequence is CASSLWGGGAEDTQYF. The CDR3 nucleotides are TGTGCCAGCAGTTTATGGGGCGGGGGGGCCGAAGATACGCAGTATTTT.

This clonotype came up many times. The gene calls are TRBV7-9 and TRBJ1-1, with TRBD1 as a possible D gene (5 bases). V was clipped by 6 bases and J by 1 base, with 15 bases between them. The CDR3 loop spans 15 amino acids. CDR1 and CDR2 (germline): SEHNR, FQNEAQ (reference sequence). The CDR3 is CASSLDGGANTEAFF. The CDR3 nucleotides are TGTGCCAGCAGTCTAGACGGGGGTGCGAACACTGAAGCTTTCTTT.

This clonotype has just a few counts. The chain couples TRBV6-1 to TRBJ1-1; 7 nucleotides agree with TRBD1. The germline V gene encodes CDR1 MNHNS and CDR2 SASEGT. The V gene end was trimmed by 4 bases and the J gene end by 2 bases; junction bases not matched to a gene: 7. CDR3 length: 15 amino acids. CDR3 sequence: CASSVEKGANTEAFF. Here the CDR3 DNA reads TGTGCCAGCAGTGTGGAAAAGGGGGCCAACACTGAAGCTTTCTTT.

V usage is TRBV27 and J usage is TRBJ2-7; TRBD2 is a possible D gene (6 bases). The CDR3 is 13 residues long. CDR1 and CDR2 from the germline V gene are MNHEY and SMNVEV (reference sequence). The ends were cut back, 5 bases at V and 7 bases at J, with 15 bases in the middle. The CDR3 here is CASSLREPGEQYF. As DNA, the CDR3 is TGTGCCAGCAGTCTCCGGGAGCCCGGGGAGCAGTACTTC.

Many counts were recorded for this clonotype. J is TRBJ1-5 and V is TRBV20-1; TRBD1 matches 7 bases. Per germline, CDR1 DFQATT and CDR2 SNEGSKA (reference sequence). The CDR3 spans 16 residues. Trimming removed 2 bases from V and 0 bases from J; junction bases left unmatched: 7. CDR3 in DNA: TGCAGTGCTAGAACGGCCGGGACAGATAGCAATCAGCCCCAGCATTTT. This encodes CSARTAGTDSNQPQHF.

In this sample, this clonotype turned up many times. The V and J genes are TRBV6-1 and TRBJ2-2; TRBD1 matches at 9 bases. Germline V gene data show CDR1 as MNHNS and CDR2 as SASEGT. The length of the CDR3 is 17 residues. V lost 5 bases, J lost 4 bases, and 11 bases stayed unmatched. CDR3 region: CASSPTSRQGGTGELFF. In nucleotides, the CDR3 is TGTGCCAGCAGTCCCACCTCCCGACAGGGGGGCACCGGGGAGCTGTTTTTT.

The J gene is TRBJ2-7, the V gene TRBV10-1; TRBD1 agrees at 8 bases. The germline gives CDR1 WNHNN, CDR2 SYGVQD (reference sequence). This CDR3 is built from 14 residues. Unmatched junction bases numbered 7, after V lost 3 bases and J lost 6 bases. CDR3 DNA: TGCGCCAGCAGTGAAATTGAGACAGGGGTCGAGCAGTACTTC. This codes for CASSEIETGVEQYF.

This clonotype was found a few times. The J gene is TRBJ1-1, the V gene TRBV29-1; D not resolved. The V and J ends lost 4 bases and 5 bases respectively, with 8 bases between them. There are 11 residues in the CDR3. Germline loops: CDR1 SQVTM, CDR2 ANQGSEA. CDR3 bases: TGCAGCGTTGGATGGGAGACTGAAGCTTTCTTT. This encodes CSVGWETEAFF.

This clonotype occurred once. A read error may be the cause here, since a much bigger clone is one base away. V gene TRBV2 combines with J gene TRBJ1-2; tentative D call: TRBD1 (5 bases). CDR1 is SNHLY and CDR2 is FYNNEI in the germline V gene. CDR3 length equals 14 residues. V lost 7 bases and J lost 5, with 17 bases in between. The CDR3 loop reads CASIRGRDFYGYTF. In DNA, the CDR3 is TGTGCCAGCATCCGAGGCAGGGATTTTTATGGCTACACCTTC.

The chain joins TRBV27 to TRBJ2-3, with 9 nucleotides matching TRBD1. Trimming took 10 bases from V and 5 from J; bases not matched to a gene: 7. This CDR3 has 13 residues. Germline loops: CDR1 MNHEY, CDR2 SMNVEV (reference sequence). CDR3 coding DNA: TGTGCCACTCGGGACAGGGTGAAAGATACGCAGTATTTT. It codes for CATRDRVKDTQYF.